The source of this TCR beta chain is a study of molecular identifiers for immune sequencing clone quantification. Generation of bulk TCR libraries relied on previously described methods and listed TCR primers. TCRdb called the PCR reads again in MiXCR, with one record for every CDR3 protein. The repertoire consists of about 510,000 distinct CDR3 sequences, with about 22% occurring once and the leading ten covering about 0.8%. The CDR3 sequence is 15 residues long. V shed 3 bases and J shed 2 bases, with 13 bases lying between them. Germline assignment: CDR1 MGHRA and CDR2 YSYEKL. The TCR comes from a human donor in good health. Some libraries in this study had Jurkat cell RNA spiked in. The chain has TRBV4-1 and TRBJ2-5; D gene uncertain. Sequencing input: naive CD8+ T cells from blood, with Jurkat cell RNA spiked in. As for subset: FACS-sorted CD8+CD4-CCR7+CD45RA+ naive T cells. The CDR3 coding sequence is TGCGCCAGCAGCCAGCCCGGGTCAGAGCAAGAGACCCAGTACTTC. Protein sequence: CASSQPGSEQETQYF.